A selection of T cell receptor beta chains follows, all from one sample in a study of beta chain features in type 1 diabetes. Profiling relied on immunoSEQ multiplex PCR, and the TCRdb table lists in-frame clones only, not all of them. The sample lists some 660,000 clones; around 15% were seen once. Sequenced: naive CD4+ T cells from blood. All receptors derive from a man aged 18-30 years with type 1 diabetes. Each CDR3 is given with its conserved first and last residue. The D gene is left open where the match is weak. The size entry is marked missing in some rows and otherwise reads once, few, many or a size class.

len	j_gene	abundance	v_gene	d_gene	CDR3aa	CDR3nt
15	TRBJ1-1	.	TRBV29-1	.	CSVEDPRGVRTEAFF	TGCAGCGTTGAAGATCCCAGGGGAGTGAGGACTGAAGCTTTCTTT
14	TRBJ2-7	.	TRBV27	TRBD1	CASTADRVSYEQYF	TGTGCCAGCACCGCGGACAGGGTCTCCTACGAGCAGTACTTC
13	TRBJ2-5	few	TRBV30	.	CAWRPQGRETQYF	TGTGCCTGGAGACCACAGGGAAGAGAGACCCAGTACTTC
14	TRBJ1-4	.	TRBV25-1	TRBD1	CASRSTGGNEKLFF	TGTGCCAGCAGGAGTACAGGGGGAAATGAAAAACTGTTTTTT
16	TRBJ2-1	.	TRBV6-1	.	CASSELDFTGQNEQFF	TGTGCCAGCAGTGAGCTAGACTTTACCGGACAGAATGAGCAGTTCTTC
14	TRBJ2-5	few	TRBV15	TRBD1	CATSRDRGKETQYF	TGTGCCACCAGCAGGGACAGGGGAAAAGAGACCCAGTACTTC
14	TRBJ1-1	few	TRBV7-2	TRBD1	CASSVLDRVTEAFF	TGTGCCAGCAGCGTCCTTGACAGGGTTACTGAAGCTTTCTTT
15	TRBJ2-6	few	TRBV29-1	TRBD1	CSAGTGKSGANVLTF	TGCAGCGCCGGGACAGGGAAATCTGGGGCCAACGTCCTGACTTTC
16	TRBJ1-2	.	TRBV4-3	TRBD1	CASSQDRFLTGEGYTF	TGCGCCAGCAGCCAAGATCGATTCTTGACAGGGGAAGGCTACACCTTC
17	TRBJ2-6	few	TRBV5-1	.	CASSLRRLDMGANVLTF	TGCGCCAGCAGCTTACGTCGACTGGATATGGGGGCCAACGTCCTGACTTTC
14	TRBJ2-1	few	TRBV18	.	CASSPRVLYNEQFF	TGTGCCAGCTCACCACGGGTACTTTACAATGAGCAGTTCTTC
15	TRBJ1-5	.	TRBV7-2	.	CASSLGGIGNQPQHF	TGTGCCAGCAGCTTAGGGGGTATCGGCAATCAGCCCCAGCATTTT
15	TRBJ2-1	.	TRBV7-9	.	CASSPLASIYNEQFF	TGTGCCAGCAGCCCCCTAGCTAGTATCTACAATGAGCAGTTCTTC
15	TRBJ1-3	.	TRBV9	.	CASSVEGSAGNTIYF	TGTGCCAGCAGCGTAGAAGGTTCTGCTGGAAACACCATATATTTT
14	TRBJ2-7	few	TRBV7-2	.	CASSLDSGLQEQYF	TGTGCCAGCAGCTTAGACAGCGGACTGCAGGAGCAGTACTTC
15	TRBJ2-3	.	TRBV4-1	.	CASSQDTALGNTQYF	TGCGCCAGCAGCCAAGATACAGCCCTCGGGAATACGCAGTATTTT
13	TRBJ2-3	.	TRBV7-9	.	CASSSGGGDTQYF	TGTGCCAGCAGCTCCGGAGGGGGGGATACGCAGTATTTT
14	TRBJ1-5	.	TRBV6-5	.	CASSRTVSNQPQHF	TGTGCCAGCAGTCGGACAGTTAGCAATCAGCCCCAGCATTTT
13	TRBJ1-5	few	TRBV10-3	TRBD1	CAISVGTEQPQHF	TGTGCCATCAGTGTAGGGACAGAACAGCCCCAGCATTTT
15	TRBJ1-5	.	TRBV2	TRBD1	CASSDRTGSNQPQHF	TGTGCCAGCAGTGACCGGACAGGGTCCAATCAGCCCCAGCATTTT
14	TRBJ2-5	.	TRBV5-6	.	CASSLTGIGETQYF	TGTGCCAGCAGCTTGACAGGGATCGGAGAGACCCAGTACTTC
15	TRBJ2-2	.	TRBV2	.	CASRSLVAGTGELFF	TGTGCCAGCAGGTCTCTAGTTGCGGGCACCGGGGAGCTGTTTTTT
11	TRBJ1-3	.	TRBV28	.	CASKSGNTIYF	TGTGCCAGCAAGTCAGGAAACACCATATATTTT
16	TRBJ2-5	.	TRBV15	TRBD1	CATSRDLGTGQETQYF	TGTGCCACCAGCAGAGATCTAGGGACAGGACAAGAGACCCAGTACTTC
14	TRBJ2-7	.	TRBV7-9	.	CASSSGTETYEQYF	TGTGCCAGCAGCTCCGGGACTGAGACCTACGAGCAGTACTTC
12	TRBJ2-1	few	TRBV2	.	CASRITFYEQFF	TGTGCCAGCAGGATCACCTTCTATGAGCAGTTCTTC
12	TRBJ1-2	.	TRBV18	.	CASSEGGHGYTF	TGTGCCAGCTCGGAGGGAGGGCATGGCTACACCTTC
11	TRBJ1-4	few	TRBV30	.	CAWSVAEKLFF	TGTGCCTGGAGTGTAGCTGAAAAACTGTTTTTT
13	TRBJ2-7	few	TRBV4-1	.	CASAWSSSYEQYF	TGCGCCAGCGCCTGGTCGAGCTCCTACGAGCAGTACTTC
14	TRBJ2-7	.	TRBV4-1	TRBD2	CASSQGTSAYEQYF	TGCGCCAGCAGCCAAGGGACTAGCGCCTACGAGCAGTACTTC
15	TRBJ2-1	few	TRBV7-2	.	CASSLAGYSYNEQFF	TGTGCCAGCAGCTTAGCGGGTTATTCCTACAATGAGCAGTTCTTC
15	TRBJ1-4	.	TRBV6-6	.	CASSSPGRINEKLFF	TGTGCCAGCAGTTCCCCGGGACGGATTAATGAAAAACTGTTTTTT
16	TRBJ2-7	.	TRBV7-2	.	CASSLAQARYTYEQYF	TGTGCCAGCAGCTTAGCTCAGGCGAGATATACCTACGAGCAGTACTTC
15	TRBJ1-6	.	TRBV4-3	.	CASSQEGTRNSPLHF	TGCGCCAGCAGCCAAGAAGGGACTCGGAATTCACCCCTCCACTTT
12	TRBJ2-2	few	TRBV29-1	.	CSGRLNTGELFF	TGCAGCGGCCGACTAAACACCGGGGAGCTGTTTTTT
14	TRBJ2-5	.	TRBV10-3	.	CAISPDWGMGTQYF	TGTGCCATCAGTCCGGACTGGGGTATGGGGACCCAGTACTTC
13	TRBJ1-1	.	TRBV5-1	.	CASSFEGGTEAFF	TGCGCCAGCAGCTTCGAGGGAGGCACTGAAGCTTTCTTT
14	TRBJ2-2	few	TRBV27	.	CASSLSRDSGELFF	TGTGCCAGCAGCCTAAGCCGGGACTCCGGGGAGCTGTTTTTT
13	TRBJ1-1	.	TRBV2	TRBD1	CATRQGLNTEAFF	TGTGCCACCCGACAGGGACTGAACACTGAAGCTTTCTTT
12	TRBJ1-6	few	TRBV30	.	CAWSRGQEALHF	TGTGCCTGGAGTCGGGGGCAAGAAGCCCTCCACTTT
13	TRBJ1-2	.	TRBV9	TRBD1	CASSPGQLYGYTF	TGTGCCAGCAGCCCGGGACAGCTCTATGGCTACACCTTC
15	TRBJ1-6	few	TRBV30	.	CASRGTSSYNSPLHF	TGTGCCTCCCGAGGAACTAGCTCCTATAATTCACCCCTCCACTTT
16	TRBJ2-5	.	TRBV13	.	CASSPEGSAVKETQYF	TGTGCCAGCAGCCCGGAAGGGTCGGCAGTAAAAGAGACCCAGTACTTC
14	TRBJ2-5	.	TRBV6-1	.	CASSPGHGKETQYF	TGTGCCAGCAGCCCGGGACATGGGAAGGAGACCCAGTACTTC
13	TRBJ1-2	.	TRBV30	.	CAWGDPRTSRYTF	TGTGCCTGGGGGGACCCCCGAACGAGTCGCTACACCTTC
10	TRBJ2-3	many	TRBV28	.	CASSLDTQYF	TGTGCCAGCAGTCTAGATACGCAGTATTTT
15	TRBJ2-3	few	TRBV28	.	CASSSSGTAKDTQYF	TGTGCCAGCAGTTCTTCCGGGACCGCGAAGGATACGCAGTATTTT
14	TRBJ2-7	.	TRBV27	.	CASGTSGAQDEQYF	TGTGCCAGCGGTACCTCCGGGGCCCAGGACGAGCAGTACTTC
14	TRBJ2-5	.	TRBV19	.	CASSINGLQETQYF	TGTGCCAGTAGTATCAACGGACTACAAGAGACCCAGTACTTC